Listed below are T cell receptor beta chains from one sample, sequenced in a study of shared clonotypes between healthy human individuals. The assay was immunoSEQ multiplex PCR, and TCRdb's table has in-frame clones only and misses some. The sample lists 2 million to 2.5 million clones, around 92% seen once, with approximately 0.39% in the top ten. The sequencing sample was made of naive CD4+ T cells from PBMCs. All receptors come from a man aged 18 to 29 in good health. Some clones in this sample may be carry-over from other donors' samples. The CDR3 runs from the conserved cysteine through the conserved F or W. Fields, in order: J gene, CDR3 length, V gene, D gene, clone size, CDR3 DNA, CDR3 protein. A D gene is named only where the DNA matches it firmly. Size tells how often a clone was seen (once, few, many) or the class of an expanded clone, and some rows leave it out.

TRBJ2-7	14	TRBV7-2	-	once	TGTGCCAGCAGCGGCCCCGGACTTTCCTACGAGCAGTACTTC	CASSGPGLSYEQYF
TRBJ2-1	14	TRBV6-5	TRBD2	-	TGTGCCAGCTGGGAGCGGGAGTCCTACAATGAGCAGTTCTTC	CASWERESYNEQFF
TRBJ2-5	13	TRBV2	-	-	TGTGCCAGCAAACGGGACGTTGAAGAGACCCAGTACTTC	CASKRDVEETQYF
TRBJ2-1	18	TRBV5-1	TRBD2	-	TGCGCCAGCAGCTTGTTTGGACTAGCGGGAGATTTTTACAATGAGCAGTTCTTC	CASSLFGLAGDFYNEQFF
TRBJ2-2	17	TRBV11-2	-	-	TGTGCCAGCAGCCCGGACACCGGGACCGTTAACACCGGGGAGCTGTTTTTT	CASSPDTGTVNTGELFF
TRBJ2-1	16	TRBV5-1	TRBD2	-	TGCGCCAGCAGCCCTATTAGCGGGAGGTCCTACAATGAGCAGTTCTTC	CASSPISGRSYNEQFF
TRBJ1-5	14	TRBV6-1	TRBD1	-	TGTGCCAGCGGGGGACAGGGCGAAAATCAGCCCCAGCATTTT	CASGGQGENQPQHF
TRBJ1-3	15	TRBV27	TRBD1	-	TGTGCCAGCAGCCCCGCAGGGGGCGGTGGAAACACCATATATTTT	CASSPAGGGGNTIYF
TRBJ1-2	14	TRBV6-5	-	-	TGTGCCAGCAGTTACTCGGGCCCCAACTATGGCTACACCTTC	CASSYSGPNYGYTF
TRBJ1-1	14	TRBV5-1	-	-	TGCGCCAGCAGCTCTGACACCTTGAACACTGAAGCTTTCTTT	CASSSDTLNTEAFF
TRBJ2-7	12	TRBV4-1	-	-	TGTCCTTCTCACCGGGACATCTACGAGCAGTACTTC	CPSHRDIYEQYF
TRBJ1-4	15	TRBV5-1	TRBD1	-	TGCGCCAGCAGCTTGGATACGCAGGGGGGCGAAAAACTGTTTTTT	CASSLDTQGGEKLFF
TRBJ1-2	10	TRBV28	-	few	TGTGCCAGCAGTTCAGATACCCGGGCCTTC	CASSSDTRAF
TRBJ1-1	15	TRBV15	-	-	TGTGCCACCAGCAGAGATATTGGGGCTAGAACTGAAGCTTTCTTT	CATSRDIGARTEAFF
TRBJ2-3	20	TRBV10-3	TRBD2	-	TGTGCCATCAGTGAGTCTCAATGGACTAGCGGAGATTCTAGCACAGATACGCAGTATTTT	CAISESQWTSGDSSTDTQYF
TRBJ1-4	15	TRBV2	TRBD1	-	TGTGCCAGCAGGGATGACAGGGTGCCTAATGAAAAACTGTTTTTT	CASRDDRVPNEKLFF
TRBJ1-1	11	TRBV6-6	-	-	TGTGCCAGCAGGATGGTGGGTGAAGCTTTCTTT	CASRMVGEAFF
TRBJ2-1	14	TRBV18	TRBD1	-	TGTGCCAGCTCACAGGACAGGGGTTTGAATGAGCAGTTCTTC	CASSQDRGLNEQFF
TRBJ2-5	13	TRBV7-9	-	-	TGTGCCAGCAGCTTAGGAGGGAAAGAGACCCAGTACTTC	CASSLGGKETQYF
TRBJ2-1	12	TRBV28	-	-	TGTGCCAGCAGTGAGAAATACAATGAGCAGTTCTTC	CASSEKYNEQFF
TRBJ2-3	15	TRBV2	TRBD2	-	TGTGCCAGCAGTCCTACTAGCGGGGGGCGGGATACGCAGTATTTT	CASSPTSGGRDTQYF
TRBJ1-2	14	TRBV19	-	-	TGTGCCAGTAGTATAGGGGGACGGAACTATGGCTACACCTTC	CASSIGGRNYGYTF
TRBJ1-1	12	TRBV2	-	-	TGTGCCAGAAGGACAGACAACACTGAAGCTTTCTTT	CARRTDNTEAFF
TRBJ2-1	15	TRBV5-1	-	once	TGCGCCAGCAGCTTCCACAGGACTTCAAACAATGAGCAGTTCTTC	CASSFHRTSNNEQFF
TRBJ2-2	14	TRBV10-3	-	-	TGTGCCATCAGTGAGAACTGGGACACCGGGGAGCTGTTTTTT	CAISENWDTGELFF
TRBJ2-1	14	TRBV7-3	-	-	TGTGCCAGCAGCTTAACCGCTCGGGGCAATGAGCAGTTCTTC	CASSLTARGNEQFF
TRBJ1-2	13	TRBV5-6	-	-	TGTGCCAGCAGCCCCCGGGCGAACTATGGCTACACCTTC	CASSPRANYGYTF
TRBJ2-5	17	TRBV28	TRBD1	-	TGTGCCAGCAGTTCCGCGGCCGGGACAGGGGTATTCGGGACCCAGTACTTC	CASSSAAGTGVFGTQYF